This paragraph reports one TCR beta chain. Its antigen is not known. Sample-barcoded 5' priming and a J-beta primer mix drove a second PCR of about 7 to 11 cycles. Every sample returned 2.5 million or more CDR3-containing paired-end reads. TCRdb fed the 5' RACE reads into MiXCR, producing one record per CDR3 protein. Of 1.5 million to 2 million distinct CDR3 sequences listed, 49% are singletons. Unmatched junction bases numbered 9, after V lost 4 bases and J lost 4 bases. The CDR3 has 16 amino acids. Germline lookup yields CDR1 LGHDT and CDR2 YNNKEL (reference sequence). Donors ranged from roughly 6 to 90 years old and were healthy Caucasians in Russia. Extractions gave at least 5 micrograms of total RNA per sample. This entry belongs to a study of blood T cells in healthy people across ages. Regarding the study as a whole: Naive CD4+ cell counts and diversity both ran higher in long-lived than in aged donors.

The sequence derives from a woman aged 40 to 50 in good health. What was sequenced was blood. J is TRBJ1-2 and V is TRBV3-1; TRBD1 matches 10 bases. DNA of the CDR3: TGTGCCAGCAGCCGGACAGGGGGGCACGATAGCTATGGCTACACCTTC. Translated, it gives CASSRTGGHDSYGYTF. Together with reference TRBV3-1 and TRBJ1-2, the CDR3 gives the full variable domain: DTAVSQTPKYLVTQMGNDKSIKCEQNLGHDTMYWYKQDSKKFLKIMFSYNNKELIINETVPNRFSPKSPDKAHLNLHINSLELGDSAVYFCASSRTGGHDSYGYTFGSGTRLTVV.